The clone carrying this TCR beta chain was counted a single time. Each participant's cohort was designated according to participant-reported clinical history. This CDR3 is built from 17 residues. Trimming removed 4 bases from V and 4 bases from J, with 21 bases in between. The V gene's germline CDR1 is SGDLS and CDR2 YYNGEE. In the study's own analysis: Nucleated cell number was recorded as an estimate derived from reference gene primer amplification. TCRdb's table, derived via immunoSEQ multiplex PCR, lists solely in-frame clones and lacks some. V, J and clone size reflect that table, while D and trimming were determined from the DNA. The profile shows about 250,000 clones, about nine tenths of them singletons. These data come from a study of blood T cell repertoires in COVID-19. Study in general: Samples came from the United States, Italy and Spain, spanning acute and convalescent COVID-19.

The gene calls are TRBV9 and TRBJ1-5; TRBD1 might be the D (5 bases). Material for sequencing was PBMCs or T cells enriched from blood (not recorded which). The TCR originated in a woman aged 25 to 39 with acute COVID-19. CDR3 in DNA: TGTGCCAGCAGCTCCCTCGGGCAGGGCGAACGGAATCAGCCCCAGCATTTT. Protein product: CASSSLGQGERNQPQHF.